The rows below give T cell receptor beta chains drawn from one sample of a study of T cell repertoires in cytomegalovirus infection. TCRdb re-called the reads through MiXCR, storing one row per CDR3 protein. The table records almost 500,000 distinct CDR3 sequences, around 10% of them present only once. Source material: PBMCs. These TCRs come from a human donor in good health (CMV status not recorded). Some clones in this sample may be carry-over from other donors' samples. Both conserved end residues are part of each CDR3.

>TRBJ1-2|14|TRBV11-2
CASSLEQRYYGYTF
>TRBJ1-2|13|TRBV5-4
CASSLEQNYGYTF
>TRBJ2-5|16|TRBV3-1
CASSQAGGGASETQYF
>TRBJ1-2|15|TRBV5-4
CASSPGAGENYGYTF
>TRBJ2-7|13|TRBV3-1
CASSQLAGDEQYF
>TRBJ1-1|13|TRBV10-3
CAIGERENTEAFF
>TRBJ1-2|15|TRBV12-3/TRBV12-4
CASSSWEGANYGYTF
>TRBJ2-1|16|TRBV30
CAWRSGGLAGDNEQFF
>TRBJ2-7|15|TRBV20-1
CSASTRGTGGRGQYF
>TRBJ2-2|15|TRBV18
CASSPLQRGTGELFF
>TRBJ2-1|18|TRBV2
CASNLDRDGRSSYNEQFF
>TRBJ2-3|14|TRBV6-4
CASSDSGGADTQYF
>TRBJ2-5|18|TRBV24-1
CATSDTLQGRFYQETQYF
>TRBJ2-3|15|TRBV6-4
CASRELAGGTDTQYF
>TRBJ2-3|16|TRBV29-1
CSVEGGRRRGPDTQYF
>TRBJ2-1|13|TRBV11-3
CASSLGKGGEQFF
>TRBJ1-3|14|TRBV15
CATSRDRLGNTIYF
>TRBJ1-2|15|TRBV10-3
CAISPEQGSVYGYTF
>TRBJ1-2|13|TRBV28
CASSLSGVGGYTF
>TRBJ2-3|13|TRBV11-2
CASSLGSRDTQYF
>TRBJ2-7|13|TRBV18
CASSPSRDYEQYF
>TRBJ1-1|14|TRBV7-8
CASAPPDRNTEAFF
>TRBJ2-1|13|TRBV2
CASSRQGYNEQFF
>TRBJ2-1|14|TRBV7-2
CASSDISSYNEQFF
>TRBJ2-4|15|TRBV7-3
CASSLDRAAKNIQYF
>TRBJ2-1|15|TRBV19
CARRVPRISGTQQFF
>TRBJ2-3|11|TRBV24-1
CATSVLDTQYF